The 14 T cell receptor beta chains reported below all come from one sample, sequenced in a study of cytomegalovirus exposure and HLA in healthy donors. Both 60 Vbeta primers and 13 Jbeta primers went into the PCR. Measured with immunoSEQ multiplex PCR; TCRdb has only the in-frame clones, and not every one. The table shows approximately 110,000 clones, with just under 75% occurring only once. The sample consisted of PBMCs. These receptors came from a man aged 55 to 70 in good health and CMV-seropositive.

The chain uses TRBV7-2 and TRBJ2-2; D perhaps matches TRBD2 (6 bases). The V and J ends lost 5 bases and 1 base respectively, with 17 bases between them. CDR1 is SGHTA, CDR2 FQGNSA, per germline. This CDR3 has 17 residues. CDR3 sequence reads: CASSRRWASENTGELFF. CDR3 nucleotides: TGTGCCAGCAGCCGCCGCTGGGCTAGCGAGAACACCGGGGAGCTGTTTTTT.

The count of this clone is one. This chain joins TRBV4-1 and TRBJ1-2; TRBD1 matches at 11 bases. J was trimmed by 6 bases and V by 4 bases; bases with no gene match: 7. Germline lookup yields CDR1 MGHRA and CDR2 YSYEKL. The CDR3 has 15 amino acids. Here the CDR3 reads CASSRGQGVMDGYTF. The CDR3, as DNA: TGCGCCAGCAGCCGGGGACAGGGGGTAATGGATGGCTACACCTTC.

The chain links TRBV7-3 to TRBJ2-2; 9 bases line up with TRBD2. CDR3 size: 16 residues. Germline CDR1 is SGHTA and CDR2 is FQGTGA. V lost 5 bases, J lost 5 bases, and 9 bases stayed unmatched. CDR3 DNA: TGTGCCAGCAGCCCACAAGCGGGGGGAGCTACCGGGGAGCTGTTTTTT. This gives the protein CASSPQAGGATGELFF.

The rearrangement uses TRBV18 and TRBJ2-2; D gene ambiguous. Between the trimmed V and J ends, which lost 1 base and 5 bases, there was a span of 5 bases. In germline, CDR1 is KGHSH, CDR2 LQKENI. This CDR3 is built from 13 residues. The CDR3 region is CASSPRATGELFF. CDR3 bases: TGTGCCAGCTCACCACGGGCTACCGGGGAGCTGTTTTTT.

CDR3 amino acids: CASSLLGQGGAFF. In DNA form, the CDR3 reads TGTGCCAGCAGTCTACTAGGACAGGGTGGTGCTTTCTTT. The chain carries TRBV28 and TRBJ1-1; 8 nucleotides agree with TRBD1. The CDR3 is made up of 13 amino acids. With 5 bases clipped from V and 11 bases from J, the junction kept 10 bases outside the gene matches. Germline V gene lookup returns CDR1 MDHEN and CDR2 SYDVKM.

The chain combines TRBV4-1 with TRBJ2-5; 7 bases match TRBD2. The J call may not be correct, given that the DNA end is closer to TRBJ2-7. The length of the CDR3 is 17 residues. Germline loops: CDR1 MGHRA, CDR2 YSYEKL. In DNA, the CDR3 is TGCGCCAGCAGCCCCTCTGGGAGGGGTCGCCTTGGGGACGAGCAGTACTTC. The encoded protein is CASSPSGRGRLGDEQYF.

The chain carries TRBV7-9 and TRBJ2-2; D gene unclear. CDR1 and CDR2 from the germline V gene are SEHNR and FQNEAQ (reference sequence). V lost 5 bases and J lost 5, with 12 bases in between. The CDR3 is 14 amino acids. The CDR3 loop reads CASSPPGLTGELFF. DNA for the CDR3: TGTGCCAGCAGCCCTCCGGGTCTTACCGGGGAGCTGTTTTTT. Full variable domain (outside the CDR3, taken from reference TRBV7-9 and TRBJ2-2): DTGVSQNPRHKITKRGQNVTFRCDPISEHNRLYWYRQTLGQGPEFLTYFQNEAQLEKSRLLSDRFSAERPKGSFSTLEIQRTEQGDSAMYLCASSPPGLTGELFFGEGSRLTVL.

The CDR3 DNA follows: TGTGCCAGCAGCTTAGGATCGAGCCCTGAAGCTTTCTTT. Protein product: CASSLGSSPEAFF. The genes are TRBV11-2 and TRBJ1-1; D remains ambiguous. Germline assignment: CDR1 SGHAT and CDR2 FQNNGV. V was cut by 1 base and J by 6 bases, with 9 bases left in between. The CDR3 is 13 amino acids.

V is TRBV4-1 and J is TRBJ2-5; 7 bases map to TRBD1. Germline CDR1 and CDR2: MGHRA and YSYEKL. Trimming at V came to 4 bases and at J to 5 bases, leaving 10 bases not matched to a gene. CDR3 size: 15 residues. For the CDR3, the DNA is TGCGCCAGCAGCCCTACGGGACAGCTGGGGGAGACCCAGTACTTC. Residues: CASSPTGQLGETQYF.

The CDR3 spells CASSSLAGSQFF. The CDR3 DNA is TGTGCCAGCAGCTCACTAGCAGGCTCACAGTTCTTC. V is TRBV11-3 and J is TRBJ2-1, with D perhaps matching TRBD2 (6 bases). Per germline, CDR1 SGHNT and CDR2 YENEEA. There are 12 residues in the CDR3. V lost 4 bases to trimming and J lost 13 bases, with 14 bases between them.

This clone was counted a few times. The chain carries TRBV10-3 and TRBJ2-5; D is unclear. V shed 0 bases and J shed 3 bases, with 5 bases lying between them. CDR1 is ENHRY, CDR2 SYGVKD, per germline. CDR3 size: 13 residues. The CDR3 is CAISESLEETQYF. The CDR3 DNA reads as TGTGCCATCAGTGAGTCCCTAGAAGAGACCCAGTACTTC.

The CDR3 coding sequence is TGTGCCAGCAGCAGAGCAACTAATGAAAAACTGTTTTTT. Protein sequence: CASSRATNEKLFF. The rearrangement links TRBV9 to TRBJ1-4; D gene uncertain. The germline CDR1 and CDR2 sequences are SGDLS and YYNGEE. CDR3 length: 13 residues. V was pared by 4 bases and J by 0 bases, with 4 bases between.

This chain connects TRBV5-1 to TRBJ1-2; 7 bases fit TRBD1. The V segment lost 4 bases and the J segment 5 bases; nucleotides outside the gene matches: 8. Germline V gives CDR1 SGHRS, CDR2 YFSETQ. CDR3 length equals 14 residues. CDR3: CASSQDGTAYGYTF. The CDR3 bases are TGCGCCAGCAGCCAAGACGGGACAGCTTATGGCTACACCTTC.

The genes are TRBV6-4 and TRBJ2-7, with D perhaps matching TRBD2 (6 bases). The V and J ends lost 0 bases and 1 base respectively, with 13 bases between them. The CDR3 is made up of 16 amino acids. Germline assignment: CDR1 MRHNA and CDR2 SNTAGT. CDR3 nucleotide sequence: TGTGCCAGCAGTGACTCGATGATAGCGGTATCCTACGAGCAGTACTTC. Protein sequence: CASSDSMIAVSYEQYF.